This passage covers 30 T cell receptor beta chains from one sample sequenced in a study of T cell repertoires in cytomegalovirus infection. Via MiXCR, TCRdb re-called the reads, giving one row per CDR3 protein. The sample consists of approximately 260,000 distinct CDR3 sequences, more than 15% of them appearing once. The sample comprised CD8+ T cells from PBMCs. The receptors here all came from a human donor in good health (CMV status not recorded). Some clones in this sample may be carry-over from other donors' samples.

This clonotype was detected only a few times. This chain connects TRBV28 to TRBJ2-5; 7 bases are shared with TRBD1. The CDR3 length is 15 residues. The germline CDR1 and CDR2 sequences are MDHEN and SYDVKM. The V segment lost 5 bases and the J segment 2 bases; nucleotides outside the gene matches: 8. As DNA, the CDR3 is TGTGCCAGCAGTCCGGACAGGCGGTGGCAAGAGACCCAGTACTTC. Its translation is CASSPDRRWQETQYF.

This clonotype has at least ten counts. The chain joins TRBV7-6 to TRBJ2-7; D perhaps matches TRBD1 (5 bases). V was clipped by 1 base and J by 3 bases, with 10 bases between them. The CDR3 totals 14 residues. The germline CDR1 and CDR2 sequences are SGHVS and FNYEAQ. CDR3 protein: CASSLGSQGYEQYF. Here the CDR3 DNA reads TGTGCCAGCAGCTTAGGTAGCCAGGGCTACGAGCAGTACTTC.

This clonotype was found once. A much larger clone is a single base away; this may be a read error. The V call is TRBV6-2 or TRBV6-3, the J call TRBJ2-2; 8 bases are shared with TRBD1. The CDR3 totals 17 residues. The V segment lost 6 bases and the J segment 6 bases; nucleotides outside the gene matches: 15. Germline V gene lookup returns CDR1 MNHEY and CDR2 SVGEGT. CDR3 DNA sequence: TGTGCCAGCAGACCCCCCTCCCAGGGGGCGCGATCCGGGGAGCTGTTTTTT. This translates into CASRPPSQGARSGELFF.

The table lists this clonotype with a few counts. This rearrangement joins TRBV27 to TRBJ2-7; no clear D. Trimming took off 2 bases at V and 1 base at J, with 9 bases between the two ends. The CDR3 has 14 residues. The germline V gene encodes CDR1 MNHEY and CDR2 SMNVEV (reference sequence). The CDR3 DNA is TGTGCCAGCAGTTTAGGGGATGCGTCCTACGAGCAGTACTTC. This sequence encodes CASSLGDASYEQYF.

This clonotype showed up many times. This sequence joins TRBV29-1 and TRBJ2-1; TRBD2 is a possible D gene (6 bases). The length of the CDR3 is 16 residues. The ends were cut back, 0 bases at V and 0 bases at J, with 12 bases in the middle. Germline values: CDR1 SQVTM, CDR2 ANQGSEA. The CDR3 protein is CSVEELGGSSYNEQFF. CDR3 in DNA: TGCAGCGTTGAAGAATTGGGGGGTAGCTCCTACAATGAGCAGTTCTTC.

This clonotype was recorded a few times. The rearrangement links TRBV15 to TRBJ1-2; 8 bases are a match to TRBD1. The CDR3 sequence is 15 residues long. Unmatched junction bases numbered 12, after V lost 4 bases and J lost 8 bases. CDR1 LNHNV and CDR2 YYDKDF come from the germline V gene (reference sequence). The CDR3 bases are TGTGCCACCAGCACGCGACAGGGGTTGACGGGAGGCTACACCTTC. Translation gives CATSTRQGLTGGYTF.

V is TRBV7-9 and J is TRBJ1-1; D is unclear. The V gene's germline CDR1 is SEHNR and CDR2 FQNEAQ (reference sequence). This CDR3 has 12 amino acids. The germline V and J ends were trimmed by 8 bases and 6 bases, with 13 bases remaining between them. CDR3 residues: CASHLHFPEAFF. Here the CDR3 DNA reads TGTGCCAGCCATCTTCATTTTCCTGAAGCTTTCTTT.

The table lists this clonotype with a few counts. The chain recombines TRBV28 with TRBJ2-7; no definite D call. Germline-derived CDR1 and CDR2 are MDHEN and SYDVKM. This CDR3 contains 13 residues. Trimming cost V 6 bases and J 2 bases, with 11 bases left between them. CDR3 sequence reads: CASRRTATYEQYF. The CDR3 DNA reads TGTGCCAGCAGAAGGACGGCCACCTACGAGCAGTACTTC.

The V and J genes are TRBV5-1 and TRBJ2-7; D not resolved. Germline V gives CDR1 SGHRS, CDR2 YFSETQ. The CDR3 has 14 residues. Trimming took 0 bases from V and 3 from J, leaving 10 bases between them. CDR3 sequence (DNA): TGCGCCAGCAGCTTGGACGACAATAACTACGAGCAGTACTTC. This gives the protein CASSLDDNNYEQYF. The full variable domain, completed using reference TRBV5-1 and TRBJ2-7, is KAGVTQTPRYLIKTRGQQVTLSCSPISGHRSVSWYQQTPGQGLQFLFEYFSETQRNKGNFPGRFSGRQFSNSRSEMNVSTLELGDSALYLCASSLDDNNYEQYFGPGTRLTVT.

The chain is built from TRBV19 and TRBJ2-1; 8 nucleotides match TRBD2. V lost 5 bases, J lost 5 bases, and 8 bases stayed unmatched. From germline, CDR1 is LNHDA and CDR2 SQIVND (reference sequence). There are 15 residues in the CDR3. Written as DNA, the CDR3 is TGTGCCAGTAGTCTCCGACTAGCGCTGAACAATGAGCAGTTCTTC. This translates into CASSLRLALNNEQFF. The whole variable domain, remainder taken from reference TRBV19 and TRBJ2-1, is DGGITQSPKYLFRKEGQNVTLSCEQNLNHDAMYWYRQDPGQGLRLIYYSQIVNDFQKGDIAEGYSVSREKKESFPLTVTSAQKNPTAFYLCASSLRLALNNEQFFGPGTRLTVL.

This clonotype was seen repeatedly, ten times or more. The genes are TRBV7-2 and TRBJ2-2, with D perhaps matching TRBD1 (5 bases). The CDR3 runs 16 residues. Germline CDR1 is SGHTA and CDR2 is FQGNSA. Trimming took 2 bases from V and 1 from J, leaving 11 bases between them. The CDR3 loop is CASSLLLRVNTGELFF. DNA for the CDR3: TGTGCCAGCAGCTTACTGCTCAGGGTGAACACCGGGGAGCTGTTTTTT.

This clonotype was detected only a few times. V gene TRBV7-9 combines with J gene TRBJ1-1, with TRBD1 matching over 10 bases. The CDR3 has 16 amino acids. Per germline, CDR1 SEHNR and CDR2 FQNEAQ (reference sequence). With 5 bases clipped from V and 2 bases from J, the junction kept 8 bases outside the gene matches. The DNA for the CDR3 is TGTGCCAGCAGCCCCAGGACAGGGGGAGATAACACTGAAGCTTTCTTT. This encodes CASSPRTGGDNTEAFF. The full variable domain, its missing parts supplied by reference TRBV7-9 and TRBJ1-1, is DTGVSQNPRHKITKRGQNVTFRCDPISEHNRLYWYRQTLGQGPEFLTYFQNEAQLEKSRLLSDRFSAERPKGSFSTLEIQRTEQGDSAMYLCASSPRTGGDNTEAFFGQGTRLTVV.

This clonotype was counted at least ten times. This chain connects TRBV6-2 or TRBV6-3 to TRBJ1-6, with D hard to call. Trimming pared 0 bases from V and 16 bases from J, leaving 13 bases between. Germline lookup yields CDR1 MNHEY and CDR2 SVGEGT. The CDR3 totals 13 residues. The CDR3 protein is CASSYSNPGMLHF. CDR3 coding DNA: TGTGCCAGCAGTTACTCTAACCCCGGAATGCTCCACTTT.

This rearrangement joins TRBV7-2 to TRBJ2-3; maybe TRBD2 (6 bases). The CDR3 has 15 residues. CDR1 and CDR2 (germline): SGHTA, FQGNSA. The V and J ends lost 5 bases and 2 bases respectively, with 14 bases between them. The CDR3 spells CASSPGWTITDTQYF. For the CDR3, the DNA is TGTGCCAGCAGCCCCGGATGGACTATCACAGATACGCAGTATTTT.

This clonotype was counted only a few times. The chain has TRBV29-1 and TRBJ1-2; D gene unclear. This CDR3 is built from 12 residues. The V end was cut by 4 bases, the J end by 4 bases, with 10 bases between. Germline CDR1 reads SQVTM; CDR2 reads ANQGSEA. The CDR3 here is CSVGPESYGYTF. The CDR3 DNA reads TGCAGCGTTGGTCCAGAGAGCTATGGCTACACCTTC.

This clonotype was recorded many times. V and J are TRBV6-1 and TRBJ2-3; TRBD1 or TRBD2 may be the D gene (5 bases each). Deletions cut 4 bases from V and 4 bases from J, with 12 bases between. This CDR3 comprises 14 residues. Per the germline V gene, CDR1 is MNHNS and CDR2 is SASEGT. The CDR3 sequence: CASSVGTPPDTQYF. Written as DNA, the CDR3 is TGTGCCAGCAGTGTCGGGACCCCTCCAGATACGCAGTATTTT.

The chain combines TRBV7-2 with TRBJ2-7, with 7 bases aligning to TRBD2. Germline V CDR1 and CDR2: SGHTA, FQGNSA. The V segment lost 2 bases and the J segment 3 bases; nucleotides outside the gene matches: 16. CDR3 length equals 18 residues. The DNA of the CDR3 is TGTGCCAGCAGCTTAACCGCCAGCAAAGGACTAGTGGGCTACGAGCAGTACTTC. This sequence encodes CASSLTASKGLVGYEQYF.

This clonotype was detected many times. Here the CDR3 DNA reads TGTGCCAGCAGCCCCAAGGGGGGTCCCGAGCAGTACTTC. It encodes CASSPKGGPEQYF. The V call is TRBV7-9, the J call TRBJ2-7; D may be TRBD1 or TRBD2 (6 bases each). The germline V gene has CDR1 SEHNR and CDR2 FQNEAQ (reference sequence). The CDR3 has 13 residues. Trimming removed 5 bases at V and 6 bases at J, with 14 bases between.

V is TRBV28 and J is TRBJ2-7, with 7 bases matching TRBD1. V trimming: 6 bases; J trimming: 5 bases; junction bases outside the gene matches: 10. Germline values: CDR1 MDHEN, CDR2 SYDVKM. This CDR3 is 14 amino acids long. The CDR3 loop is CASSQITGVHEQYF. The CDR3, as DNA: TGTGCCAGCAGCCAAATCACAGGGGTACACGAGCAGTACTTC.

This clonotype was observed at least ten times. The V and J genes are TRBV7-8 and TRBJ2-2, with 10 bases aligning to TRBD2. Unmatched junction bases numbered 8, after V lost 3 bases and J lost 4 bases. The CDR3 loop spans 17 amino acids. Germline V gene data show CDR1 as SGHVS and CDR2 as FQNEAQ. For the CDR3, the DNA is TGTGCCAGCAGCTTGCGAGCGGGGGGGCCTGGCACCGGGGAGCTGTTTTTT. It yields the protein CASSLRAGGPGTGELFF.

This clonotype appeared many times. The CDR3: CASSLSGRGGTEAFF. The CDR3 DNA follows: TGTGCCAGCAGTTTATCCGGCAGGGGTGGCACTGAAGCTTTCTTT. This chain connects TRBV27 to TRBJ1-1; tentatively, D is TRBD1 (6 bases). V lost 0 bases and J 4 bases, leaving 12 bases between the germline ends. Germline CDR1 is MNHEY and CDR2 is SMNVEV (reference sequence). The CDR3 runs 15 residues.

In this sample, this clonotype turned up many times. In DNA, the CDR3 is TGTGCCAGAGGGACCTTCGAAGGCCGGAACACTGAAGCTTTCTTT. Translated: CARGTFEGRNTEAFF. The rearrangement links TRBV2 to TRBJ1-1, with TRBD1 as a possible D gene (5 bases). V was pared by 9 bases and J by 1 base, with 18 bases between. The V gene's germline CDR1 is SNHLY and CDR2 FYNNEI. This CDR3 region has 15 residues.

DNA for the CDR3: TGTGCCAGCAGCCAAGACCCGTGGGGGACAGCGGTGTCCGGGGCCAACGTCCTGACTTTC. Its protein is CASSQDPWGTAVSGANVLTF. The chain employs TRBV14 and TRBJ2-6; 7 bases fit TRBD1. The germline CDR1 and CDR2 sequences are SGHDN and FVKESK. J was trimmed by 4 bases and V by 0 bases; bases with no gene match: 15. The CDR3 is 20 residues long.

This clonotype has more than one count but fewer than ten. The chain employs TRBV7-8 and TRBJ2-3; 7 bases are shared with TRBD2. V shed 1 base, J shed 3 bases, and the junction held 16 bases outside the gene matches. This CDR3 is 19 amino acids long. Germline V gene sequence: CDR1 SGHVS, CDR2 FQNEAQ. The CDR3 sequence is CASSLVDWRRTRITDTQYF. CDR3 nucleotides: TGTGCCAGCAGCTTAGTTGATTGGAGAAGGACTAGGATTACAGATACGCAGTATTTT.

About this clonotype: This may be a read error, as it is one base from a much larger clone. The chain uses TRBV19 and TRBJ2-2, with D unresolved. The CDR3 runs 14 residues. Germline V gives CDR1 LNHDA, CDR2 SQIVND (reference sequence). CDR3 DNA sequence: TGTGCCAGTAGTCTGCCAGACCACACCCGGGAGCTGTTTTTT. This encodes CASSLPDHTRELFF.

This clonotype was counted between two and nine times. As DNA, the CDR3 is TGTGCCAGCAGTGAATTTCGGACAGGGGGTGAAACTGAAGCTTTCTTT. Its protein is CASSEFRTGGETEAFF. V usage is TRBV2 and J usage is TRBJ1-1, with 10 positions matching TRBD1. Germline V gene sequence: CDR1 SNHLY, CDR2 FYNNEI. The V and J ends lost 2 bases and 5 bases, in that order; junction bases with no gene match: 8. CDR3 size: 16 residues.

Many counts were recorded for this clonotype. V gene TRBV6-2 or TRBV6-3 combines with J gene TRBJ2-5; 7 bases are shared with TRBD1. The germline V gene encodes CDR1 MNHEY and CDR2 SVGEGT. Trimming took 2 bases from V and 1 from J; bases not matched to a gene: 10. The CDR3 consists of 17 residues. The CDR3 DNA reads as TGTGCCAGCAGTTACGGGGAAAAAAGGGACAGCCAAGAGACCCAGTACTTC. This encodes CASSYGEKRDSQETQYF.

The genes are TRBV2 and TRBJ2-7; D is possibly TRBD2 (6 bases). This CDR3 has 13 amino acids. Germline loops: CDR1 SNHLY, CDR2 FYNNEI. The V end lost 7 bases, the J end lost 3 bases, and 13 bases lay between the germline ends. CDR3 sequence reads: CASTTPGGYEQYF. The CDR3 region has the DNA TGTGCCAGCACTACCCCCGGGGGCTACGAGCAGTACTTC.

This clonotype appeared a single time. The gene calls are TRBV6-6 and TRBJ2-5, with D perhaps matching TRBD1 or TRBD2 (5 bases each). Germline loops: CDR1 MNHNY, CDR2 SVGAGI (reference sequence). This CDR3 is built from 19 residues. V lost 0 bases and J lost 6, with 26 bases in between. The CDR3 loop is CASSYSWDLRRAHGKTQYF. CDR3 DNA sequence: TGTGCCAGCAGTTACTCTTGGGACCTTCGACGGGCCCACGGGAAGACCCAGTACTTC.

The chain carries TRBV5-6 and TRBJ2-5; TRBD2 matches at 11 bases. Germline V gene data show CDR1 as SGHDT and CDR2 as YYEEEE. V gave up 3 bases and J gave up 1 base; unmatched junction bases: 5. The CDR3 has 16 amino acids. The CDR3, as DNA: TGTGCCAGCAGCTCCCCTAGCGGGGGGCTCCAAGAGACCCAGTACTTC. Translating gives CASSSPSGGLQETQYF.